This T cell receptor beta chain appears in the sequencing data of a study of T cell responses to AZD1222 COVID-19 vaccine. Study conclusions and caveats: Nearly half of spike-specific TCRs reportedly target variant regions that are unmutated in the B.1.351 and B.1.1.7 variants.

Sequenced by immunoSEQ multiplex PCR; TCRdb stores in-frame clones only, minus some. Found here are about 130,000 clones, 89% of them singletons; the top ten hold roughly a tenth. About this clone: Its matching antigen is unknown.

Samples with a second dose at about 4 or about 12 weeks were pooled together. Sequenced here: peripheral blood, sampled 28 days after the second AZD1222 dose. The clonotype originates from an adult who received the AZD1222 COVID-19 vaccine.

DNA for the CDR3: TGTGCCAGCAGTTACAACCGGGAGCAGACCCAGTACTTC. Translated: CASSYNREQTQYF. The genes are TRBV6-5 and TRBJ2-5; D possibly corresponds to TRBD2 (6 bases). The V end was cut by 2 bases, the J end by 6 bases, with 10 bases between. CDR1 is MNHEY and CDR2 is SVGAGI in the germline V gene. The CDR3 length is 13 residues.